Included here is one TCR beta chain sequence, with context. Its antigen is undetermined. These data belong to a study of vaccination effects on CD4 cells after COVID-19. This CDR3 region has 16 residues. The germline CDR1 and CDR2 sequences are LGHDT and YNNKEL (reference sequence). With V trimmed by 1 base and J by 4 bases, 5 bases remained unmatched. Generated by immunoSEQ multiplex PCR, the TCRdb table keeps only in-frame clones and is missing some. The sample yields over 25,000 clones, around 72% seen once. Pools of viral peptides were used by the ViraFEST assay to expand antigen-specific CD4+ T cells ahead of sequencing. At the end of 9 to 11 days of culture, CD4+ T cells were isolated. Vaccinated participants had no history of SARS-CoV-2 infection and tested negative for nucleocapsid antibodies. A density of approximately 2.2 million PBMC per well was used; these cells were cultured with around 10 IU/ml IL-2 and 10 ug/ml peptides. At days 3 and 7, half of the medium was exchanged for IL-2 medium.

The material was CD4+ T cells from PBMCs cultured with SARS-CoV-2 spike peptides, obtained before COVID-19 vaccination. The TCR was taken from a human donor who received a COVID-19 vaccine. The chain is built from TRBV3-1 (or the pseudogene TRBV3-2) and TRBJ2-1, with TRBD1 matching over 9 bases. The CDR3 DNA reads TGTGCCAGCAGCCAAGCGGGGACAGGGAGGTACAATGAGCAGTTCTTC. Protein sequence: CASSQAGTGRYNEQFF.